This T cell receptor (beta chain) was observed in a study of T cell responses to AZD1222 COVID-19 vaccine. Whole-study findings and limits: The number of AZD1222 recipients seropositive at baseline was only five to seven. Clonal diversity was possibly underestimated, and the donors were mostly white British, with more females.

Regarding this clone: Its specificity is not known.

V was clipped by 4 bases and J by 4 bases, with 17 bases between them. The germline V gene has CDR1 SNHLY and CDR2 FYNNEI. The CDR3 consists of 16 residues. Profiling relied on immunoSEQ multiplex PCR, and the TCRdb table lists in-frame clones only, not all of them. The sample gives 70,000 to 90,000 clones, roughly 84% of which show up once; 18% is in the top ten. Second-dose recipients at about 4 or about 12 weeks were treated as one pooled group. This sequence joins TRBV2 and TRBJ1-5, with a weak D call TRBD1 (6 bases). This clonotype was obtained from an adult who received the AZD1222 COVID-19 vaccine. The sequencing here drew on peripheral blood, taken 28 days after the second AZD1222 dose. DNA of the CDR3: TGTGCCAGCAGTGGTATGGGGGAGAGGGGGAATCAGCCCCAGCATTTT. It codes for CASSGMGERGNQPQHF.